The 12 T cell receptor beta chains given below trace back to one sample, sequenced in a study of blood T cell repertoires in COVID-19. Assay used: immunoSEQ multiplex PCR; TCRdb lists only in-frame clones, some missing. The sample has roughly 150,000 clones, 80% to 85% seen once. The sample comprised peripheral blood. The receptors shown here come from an elderly woman with acute or convalescent COVID-19.

The chain joins TRBV5-1 to TRBJ1-2; perhaps TRBD1 as D (6 bases). Per germline, CDR1 SGHRS and CDR2 YFSETQ. V was trimmed by 5 bases and J by 2 bases, leaving 16 bases between them. The CDR3 loop spans 15 amino acids. The DNA for the CDR3 is TGCGCCAGCAGGGTTCGGGACAATCGAAACTATGGCTACACCTTC. Translation gives CASRVRDNRNYGYTF.

The chain carries TRBV10-1 and TRBJ1-6; D remains unclear. Germline CDR1 reads WNHNN; CDR2 reads SYGVQD (reference sequence). The ends were cut back, 7 bases at V and 6 bases at J, with 10 bases in the middle. There are 13 residues in the CDR3. CDR3: CASNRDFNSPLHF. In nucleotides, the CDR3 is TGCGCCAGCAACCGGGATTTTAATTCACCCCTCCACTTT.

The chain uses TRBV24-1 and TRBJ2-5, with TRBD2 matching over 7 bases. The V segment lost 4 bases and the J segment 4 bases; nucleotides outside the gene matches: 2. Germline CDR1 KGHDR, CDR2 SFDVKD. The CDR3 runs 13 residues. The CDR3 here is CATSEAGRETQYF. CDR3 nucleotides: TGTGCCACCAGTGAAGCGGGAAGAGAGACCCAGTACTTC.

V usage is TRBV28 and J usage is TRBJ2-1; tentative D call: TRBD2 (6 bases). The CDR3 runs 13 residues. V was cut by 2 bases and J by 10 bases, with 12 bases left in between. CDR1 is MDHEN, CDR2 SYDVKM, per germline. The CDR3 region is CASSLRLAYEQFF. For the CDR3, the DNA is TGTGCCAGCAGTTTACGCCTAGCGTACGAGCAGTTCTTC.

The gene calls are TRBV4-1 and TRBJ1-3; 7 bases are shared with TRBD1. CDR1 and CDR2 (germline): MGHRA, YSYEKL. The CDR3 consists of 19 residues. V shed 0 bases, J shed 0 bases, and the junction held 11 bases outside the gene matches. DNA for the CDR3: TGCGCCAGCAGCCAAGATCACAGGGGATTTCTAGCCTCTGGAAACACCATATATTTT. Residues: CASSQDHRGFLASGNTIYF.

The V and J genes are TRBV27 and TRBJ2-5; 7 bases are shared with TRBD2. CDR1 is MNHEY, CDR2 SMNVEV, per germline (reference sequence). The trim removed 6 bases at V and 5 bases at J, leaving 12 bases unmatched. The CDR3 covers 15 residues. The DNA for the CDR3 is TGTGCCAGCAGCTTCATCGGCCGGGGGGTGGAGACCCAGTACTTC. The encoded protein is CASSFIGRGVETQYF.

The chain joins TRBV9 to TRBJ2-1; D call uncertain. This CDR3 comprises 12 residues. Trimming removed 0 bases at V and 8 bases at J, with 6 bases between. Germline V gene lookup returns CDR1 SGDLS and CDR2 YYNGEE. This CDR3 reads CASSVDSYEQFF. DNA for the CDR3: TGTGCCAGCAGCGTAGATTCCTATGAGCAGTTCTTC.

The genes are TRBV10-3 and TRBJ2-5; D is uncertain. Germline CDR1 and CDR2: ENHRY and SYGVKD. The CDR3 is 12 amino acids. V was cut by 5 bases and J by 3 bases, with 7 bases left in between. The CDR3 DNA sequence: TGTGCCATCAGTAAGAACAAAGAGACCCAGTACTTC. Translating gives CAISKNKETQYF.

This clone has only one observation. J is TRBJ1-3 and V is TRBV5-1; no clear D. This CDR3 is built from 11 residues. In germline, CDR1 is SGHRS, CDR2 YFSETQ. Trimming stripped 4 bases from V and 5 bases from J, with 4 bases between. The DNA of the CDR3 is TGCGCCAGCAGCGTCAGAAACACCATATATTTT. This translates into CASSVRNTIYF. The whole variable domain, filled in from reference TRBV5-1 and TRBJ1-3, reads KAGVTQTPRYLIKTRGQQVTLSCSPISGHRSVSWYQQTPGQGLQFLFEYFSETQRNKGNFPGRFSGRQFSNSRSEMNVSTLELGDSALYLCASSVRNTIYFGEGSWLTVV.

V gene TRBV11-2 combines with J gene TRBJ1-4, with D possibly being TRBD1 (6 bases). This CDR3 spans 15 amino acids. V lost 4 bases and J 4 bases, leaving 13 bases between the germline ends. Germline-derived CDR1 and CDR2 are SGHAT and FQNNGV. The CDR3 is CASSSPKGVNEKLFF. The CDR3 DNA sequence: TGTGCCAGCAGCTCCCCTAAGGGGGTTAATGAAAAACTGTTTTTT.

Turning to this clone: A much more abundant neighbour one base away suggests this may be a read error. Within the sample, other DNA sequences also encode this same CDR3. This chain uses TRBV11-2 with TRBJ2-7; TRBD1 might be the D (5 bases). This CDR3 spans 13 amino acids. V dropped 5 bases and J dropped 5 bases, with 13 bases sitting between them. Germline V CDR1 and CDR2: SGHAT, FQNNGV. CDR3 protein: CASSSIRVHEQYF. The CDR3 bases are TGTGCCAGCAGCAGCATCAGGGTTCACGAGCAGTACTTC.

The genes are TRBV7-8 and TRBJ2-1; no clear D gene. Germline CDR1 and CDR2: SGHVS and FQNEAQ. The V and J ends lost 5 bases and 10 bases respectively, with 15 bases between them. CDR3 size: 13 residues. The CDR3 DNA reads TGTGCCAGCAGCCCGGGTGCCCTCGGGGAGCAGTTCTTC. Amino acids: CASSPGALGEQFF.